The text below deals with one T cell receptor beta chain. This specimen includes other DNA sequences encoding the same CDR3. This record comes from a study of blood T cell repertoires in COVID-19. The CDR3 spans 15 residues. Trimming pared 0 bases from V and 7 bases from J, leaving 14 bases between. CDR1 and CDR2 (germline): SGDLS, YYNGEE. Sequenced by immunoSEQ multiplex PCR; TCRdb stores in-frame clones only, minus some. The sample shows some 200,000 clones, 83% of them seen only once. This receptor was identified in a woman in her forties or fifties who had been exposed to COVID-19. The specimen sequenced was PBMCs or T cells enriched from blood (not recorded which). This sequence joins TRBV9 and TRBJ2-1, with D tentatively TRBD2 (6 bases). In DNA form, the CDR3 reads TGTGCCAGCAGCGTAGCCTTTGGGGGGTTAAATGAGCAGTTCTTC. It is translated as CASSVAFGGLNEQFF.